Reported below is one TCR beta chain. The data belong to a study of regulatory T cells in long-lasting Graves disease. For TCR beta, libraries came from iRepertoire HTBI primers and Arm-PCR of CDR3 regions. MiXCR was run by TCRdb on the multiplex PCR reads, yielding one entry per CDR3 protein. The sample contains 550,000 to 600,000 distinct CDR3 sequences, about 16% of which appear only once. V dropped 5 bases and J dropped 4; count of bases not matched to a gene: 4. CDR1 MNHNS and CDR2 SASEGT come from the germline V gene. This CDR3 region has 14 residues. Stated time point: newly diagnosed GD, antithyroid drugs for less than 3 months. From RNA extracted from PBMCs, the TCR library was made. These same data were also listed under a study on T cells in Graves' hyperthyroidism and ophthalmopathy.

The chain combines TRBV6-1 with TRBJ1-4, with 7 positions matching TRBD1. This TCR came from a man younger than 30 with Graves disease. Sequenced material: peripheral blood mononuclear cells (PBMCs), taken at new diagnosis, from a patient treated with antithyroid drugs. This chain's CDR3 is CASSRQGFNEKLFF. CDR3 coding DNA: TGTGCCAGCAGTCGACAGGGATTTAATGAAAAACTGTTTTTT.